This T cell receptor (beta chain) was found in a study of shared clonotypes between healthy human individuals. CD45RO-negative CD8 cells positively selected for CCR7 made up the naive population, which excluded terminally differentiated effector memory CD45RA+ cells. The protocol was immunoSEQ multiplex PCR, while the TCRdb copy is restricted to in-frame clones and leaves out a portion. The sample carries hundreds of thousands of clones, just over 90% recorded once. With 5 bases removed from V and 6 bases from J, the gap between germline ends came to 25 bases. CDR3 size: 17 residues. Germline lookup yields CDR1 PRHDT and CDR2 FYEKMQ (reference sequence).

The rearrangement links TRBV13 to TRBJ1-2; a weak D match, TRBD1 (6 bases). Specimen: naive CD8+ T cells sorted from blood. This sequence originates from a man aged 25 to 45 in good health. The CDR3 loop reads CASSPDVGGGLPDGYTF. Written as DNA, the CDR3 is TGTGCCAGCAGCCCCGACGTCGGGGGCGGCCTCCCCGATGGCTACACCTTC.